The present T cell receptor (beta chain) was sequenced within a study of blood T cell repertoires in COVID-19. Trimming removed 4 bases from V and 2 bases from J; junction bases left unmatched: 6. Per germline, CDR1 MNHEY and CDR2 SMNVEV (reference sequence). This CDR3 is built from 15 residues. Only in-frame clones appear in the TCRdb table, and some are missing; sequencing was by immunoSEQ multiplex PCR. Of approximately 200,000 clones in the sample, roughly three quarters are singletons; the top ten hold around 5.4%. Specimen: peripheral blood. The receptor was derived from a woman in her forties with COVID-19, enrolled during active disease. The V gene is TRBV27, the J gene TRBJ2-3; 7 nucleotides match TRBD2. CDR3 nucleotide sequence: TGTGCCAGCAGTTCATTCGGGGGGAACACAGATACGCAGTATTTT. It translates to CASSSFGGNTDTQYF.